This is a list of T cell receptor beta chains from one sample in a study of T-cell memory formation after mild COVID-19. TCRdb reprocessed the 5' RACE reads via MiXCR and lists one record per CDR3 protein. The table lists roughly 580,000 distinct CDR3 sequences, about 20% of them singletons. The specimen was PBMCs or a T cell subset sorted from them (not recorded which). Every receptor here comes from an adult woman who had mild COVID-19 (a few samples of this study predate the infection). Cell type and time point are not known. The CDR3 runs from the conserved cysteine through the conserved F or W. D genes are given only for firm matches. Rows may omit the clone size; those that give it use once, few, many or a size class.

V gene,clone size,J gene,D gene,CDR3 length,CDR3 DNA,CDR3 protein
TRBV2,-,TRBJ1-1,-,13,TGTGCCAGCATTCGGGGGTTGAACACTGAAGCTTTCTTT,CASIRGLNTEAFF
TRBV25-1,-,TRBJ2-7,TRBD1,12,TGTGCCAGCCTGGGCACAGGGGGCGAGCAGTACTTC,CASLGTGGEQYF
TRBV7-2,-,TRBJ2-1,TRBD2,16,TGTGCCAGCAGTCGTCCCGGGACTAGCGGGTTGGGTGAGCAGTTCTTC,CASSRPGTSGLGEQFF
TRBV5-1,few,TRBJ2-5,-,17,TGCGCCAGCAGCTTGGCCGAGGGGGGACATGTTGGAGAGACCCAGTACTTC,CASSLAEGGHVGETQYF
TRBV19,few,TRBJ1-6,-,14,TGTGCCAGTAGTTCCAGCTTCAGGGACTCACCCCTCCACTTT,CASSSSFRDSPLHF
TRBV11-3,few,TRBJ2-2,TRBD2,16,TGTGCCAGCAGCCACGGACTAGCGCCACTACCCGGGGAGCTGTTTTTT,CASSHGLAPLPGELFF
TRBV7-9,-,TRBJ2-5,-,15,TGTGCCAGCAGCGCTTGGGCAGGAGGGCAAGAGACCCAGTACTTC,CASSAWAGGQETQYF
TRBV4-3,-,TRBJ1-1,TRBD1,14,TGCGCCAGCAGCCAATTAGGGACAGTCACTGAAGCTTTCTTT,CASSQLGTVTEAFF
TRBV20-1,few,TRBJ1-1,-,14,TGCAGTGCCAAGGGAACGGGGCTCGGCACTGAAGCTTTCTTT,CSAKGTGLGTEAFF
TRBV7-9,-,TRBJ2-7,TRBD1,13,TGTGCCAGCAGTCCAGACAGGGACCACGAGCAGTACTTC,CASSPDRDHEQYF
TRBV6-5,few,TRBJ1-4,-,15,TGTGCCAGCAGTCGTAGACGGGGGAAGGGGGGAAAACTGTTTTTT,CASSRRRGKGGKLFF
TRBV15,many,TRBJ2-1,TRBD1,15,TGTGCCACCAGCAGACCGCGGACAGGGGCCCATGAGCAGTTCTTC,CATSRPRTGAHEQFF
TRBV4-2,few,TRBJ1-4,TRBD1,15,TGTGCCAGCAGCCAAAGGACAGGGTGGGGTGAAAAACTGTTTTTT,CASSQRTGWGEKLFF
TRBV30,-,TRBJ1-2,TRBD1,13,TGTGCCTCATGGGGGACAGCTAACTATGGCTACACCTTC,CASWGTANYGYTF
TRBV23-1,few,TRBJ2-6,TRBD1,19,TGCGCCAGCAGTCAATGGGGGACAGACTGTCCTTCGGGGGCCAACGTCCTGACTTTC,CASSQWGTDCPSGANVLTF
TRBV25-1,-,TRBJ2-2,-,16,TGTGCCAGCAGCCCGGGGGGCACCCTGAGAACCGGGGAGCTGTTTTTT,CASSPGGTLRTGELFF
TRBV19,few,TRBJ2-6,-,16,TGTGCCAGTACGAGGGCAGGCACTACTGGGGCCAACGTCCTGACTTTC,CASTRAGTTGANVLTF
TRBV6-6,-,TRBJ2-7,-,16,TGTGCCAGCAGTCGCCCCCGGGACACAAACTCCTACGAGCAGTACTTC,CASSRPRDTNSYEQYF
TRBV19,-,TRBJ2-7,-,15,TGTGCCAGTAGCGCTCGACAGCAGCCGACCTACGAGCAGTACTTC,CASSARQQPTYEQYF
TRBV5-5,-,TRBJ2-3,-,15,TGTGCCAGCAGCGGAGGACAGCGGTTCCCAGATACGCAGTATTTT,CASSGGQRFPDTQYF
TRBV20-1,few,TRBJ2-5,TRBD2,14,TGCAGTGCTAAAAGCGGGGGGGCCCTTAAGACCCAGTACTTC,CSAKSGGALKTQYF
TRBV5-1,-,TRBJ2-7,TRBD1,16,TGCGCCAGCAGCTTGGCTGTCGGGACAGGGGCCTACGAGCAGTACTTC,CASSLAVGTGAYEQYF
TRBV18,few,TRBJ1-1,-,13,TGTGCCAGCTCACCGGGACACGGTATTGAAGCTTTCTTT,CASSPGHGIEAFF
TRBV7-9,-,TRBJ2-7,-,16,TGTGCCAGCAGCCACGGACTGACCGAGTTCTCCTACGAGCAGTACTTC,CASSHGLTEFSYEQYF
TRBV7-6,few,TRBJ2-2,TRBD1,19,TGTGCCAGCAGCAATGCCGGGACAGGGGGCCCTTTTCGGGCCGGGGAGCTGTTTTTT,CASSNAGTGGPFRAGELFF
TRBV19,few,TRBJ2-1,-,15,TGTGCCAGTAGCCCGGGCCGAACGTCCTACAATGAGCAGTTCTTC,CASSPGRTSYNEQFF
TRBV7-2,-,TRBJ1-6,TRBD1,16,TGTGCCAGCAGCCAGGTCGGACAGGGAGGACGTTCACCCCTCCACTTT,CASSQVGQGGRSPLHF
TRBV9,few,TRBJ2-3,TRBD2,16,TGTGCCAGCAGCCCACCGGAGCGGGGGGCCACAGATACGCAGTATTTT,CASSPPERGATDTQYF
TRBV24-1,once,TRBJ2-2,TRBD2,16,TGTGCCACCAGTGAAGTGACTAGCGAGAACACCGGGGAGCTGTTTTTT,CATSEVTSENTGELFF
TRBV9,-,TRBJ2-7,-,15,TGTGCCAGCAGCGTAGAGGCGCGGAGAGTCAACGAGCAGTACTTC,CASSVEARRVNEQYF
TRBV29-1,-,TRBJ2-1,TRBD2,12,TGCAGCGTTGAACCTAGCGGGGGCGAGCAGTTCTTC,CSVEPSGGEQFF
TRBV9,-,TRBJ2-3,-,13,TGTGCCAGCAGCGTATTTTTCACAGATACGCAGTATTTT,CASSVFFTDTQYF
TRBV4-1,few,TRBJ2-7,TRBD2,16,TGCGCCAGCAGCCAGCTACCACCGGGACTAAGCTACGAGCAGTACTTC,CASSQLPPGLSYEQYF
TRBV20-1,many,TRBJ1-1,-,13,TGCAGTGCTAGAGATCTGGGGAACACTGAAGCTTTCTTT,CSARDLGNTEAFF
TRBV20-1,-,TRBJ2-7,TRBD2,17,TGCAGTGCTAGAGATCCGGGAGGCACTAGCGGGAACTACGAGCAGTACTTC,CSARDPGGTSGNYEQYF
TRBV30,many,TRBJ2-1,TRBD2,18,TGTGCCTGGAGTAGTAGCGGGGGGGAGTTGAGGTCCTACAATGAGCAGTTCTTC,CAWSSSGGELRSYNEQFF
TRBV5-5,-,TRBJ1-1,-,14,TGTGCCAGCAGCCACCGGACGGTGAACACTGAAGCTTTCTTT,CASSHRTVNTEAFF
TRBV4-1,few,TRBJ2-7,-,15,TGCGCCAGCAGCCAGAGGGACGGCTTCTCCTACGAGCAGTACTTC,CASSQRDGFSYEQYF
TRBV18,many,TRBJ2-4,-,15,TGTGCCAGCTCACCTTCGGGACACCCCTCGGACATTCAGTACTTC,CASSPSGHPSDIQYF
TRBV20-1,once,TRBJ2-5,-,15,TGCAGTGCTAGGGGCAGGAGGGGGAGCCAAGAGACCCAGTACTTC,CSARGRRGSQETQYF
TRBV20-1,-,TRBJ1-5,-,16,TGCAGTGCTAGCCTCAGGGACGAAGGGAGCAATCAGCCCCAGCATTTT,CSASLRDEGSNQPQHF
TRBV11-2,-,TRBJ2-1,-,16,TGTGCCAGCAGCTCAATCGGGGGCACGAGAGGGAATGAGCAGTTCTTC,CASSSIGGTRGNEQFF
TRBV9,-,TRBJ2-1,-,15,TGTGCCAGCAGCGTGCTTGTAGCCGGTTTCAATGAGCAGTTCTTC,CASSVLVAGFNEQFF
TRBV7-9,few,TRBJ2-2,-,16,TGTGCCAGCAGCTTCGACGGTCCGGCGAACACCGGGGAGCTGTTTTTT,CASSFDGPANTGELFF
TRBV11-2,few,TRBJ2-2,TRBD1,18,TGTGCCAGCAGCTTAAGATTTTCCGGGACAGCGAACACCGGGGAGCTGTTTTTT,CASSLRFSGTANTGELFF
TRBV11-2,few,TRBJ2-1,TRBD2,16,TGTGCCAGCAGGCCACTAGCGGGAGGTAGCCACAATGAGCAGTTCTTC,CASRPLAGGSHNEQFF
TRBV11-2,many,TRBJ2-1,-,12,TGTGCCAGCAGCTCCGTTCACAATGAGCAGTTCTTC,CASSSVHNEQFF
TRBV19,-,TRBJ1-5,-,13,TGTGCCAGTAGTATGGAGGGAATCCAGCCCCAGCATTTT,CASSMEGIQPQHF
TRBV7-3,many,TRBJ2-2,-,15,TGTGCCAGCAGCTTATTTGGTAGCGACACCGGGGAGCTGTTTTTT,CASSLFGSDTGELFF
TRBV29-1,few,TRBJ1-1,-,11,TGCAGCGTTGCTAGGACCCATGAAGCTTTCTTT,CSVARTHEAFF
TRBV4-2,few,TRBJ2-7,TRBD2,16,TGTGCCAGCAGCCAAGTTAGTAGCGGGACTCCCTACGAGCAGTACTTC,CASSQVSSGTPYEQYF
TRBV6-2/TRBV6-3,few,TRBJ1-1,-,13,TGTGCCAGCAACCTGGGCTATAACACTGAAGCTTTCTTT,CASNLGYNTEAFF
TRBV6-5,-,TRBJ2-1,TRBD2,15,TGTGCCAGCAGCGCCGGGACTAGCCCCAACAATGAGCAGTTCTTC,CASSAGTSPNNEQFF
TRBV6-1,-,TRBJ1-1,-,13,TGTGCCAGCAATCGGGAAGGGGACACTGAAGCTTTCTTT,CASNREGDTEAFF
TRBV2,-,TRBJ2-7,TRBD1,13,TGTGCCAGCAGCGGCCAGGGGGCAGGCGAGCAGTACTTC,CASSGQGAGEQYF